This entry concerns a single T cell receptor (beta chain). Its cognate antigen has yet to be identified. Nothing much larger sits one base from this clone, and base qualities are not available. This entry is derived from a study of blood T cell repertoires in COVID-19 (dated by TCRdb to the early 2020s). Background for the entire study: Samples covering the acute and convalescent phases of COVID-19 were provided by collaborators in the United States, Italy and Spain. The prospective study material was composed of cDNA or gDNA derived from T cells, B-cell-depleted T cells, or PBMCs. Subjects who had been exposed to COVID-19, were actively infected with it, or had recovered from it provided the deeply sampled blood TCRbeta repertoires that made up the dataset. The repertoires were released in a freely available public database intended as a resource for research on the immune response to SARS-CoV-2. The samples were drawn from the first 160 participants of the ongoing ImmuneRACE study and from 1,254 subjects provided by 6 global collaborators. Sample metadata almost always included a de-identified subject ID, COVID-19 status, age in years and sex. HLA class I and class II types, where available, came from metadata supplied by the sample provider rather than from assay-based typing. Overall study outcomes, separate from this receptor: The amount of clinical and demographic metadata varied by source and participant and was provided uncurated.

The cysteine opens and the phenylalanine closes a CDR3 of 14 amino acids. The CDR3 DNA has 42 bases and is translated from base 1. The CDR1 and CDR2 encoded by the germline V gene are SQVTM and ANQGSEA. A distance of 16 bases separates the germline ends of V and J, which lose 8 bases and 0 bases respectively. Whole blood was collected in K2EDTA tubes by collaborating institutions according to the institutions' own protocols. Collaborator samples were shipped for TCRbeta analysis as frozen whole blood, isolated PBMCs, or DNA extracted from either sample type. The immunoSEQ Assay, a bias-controlled multiplex PCR, was used to amplify TCRbeta CDR3 regions from genomic DNA. Concerning the study's data processing: Within the assay, amplification of reference gene primers was used to estimate how many nucleated cells each sample contained. To quantify the absolute abundance of each unique TCRbeta CDR3 rearrangement, sequence reads were collapsed and filtered. For each sample, productive Simpson clonality was calculated as the square root of Simpson's diversity index across productive rearrangements. Entries here come from immuneACCESS through TCRdb and include only in-frame sequences with V and J called. Some clones fail to appear in such tables; in the studies checked, an unresolved V gene covers under half of the shortfall, and the cause of the remainder is unknown. That table furnishes V, J and clone size, whereas the DNA furnished D and trimming. Counted in this sample were about 360,000 clones; 70% to 90% of them appeared once. Jointly, the top ten make up about 2.9% of the sample.

Input material: peripheral blood. The receptor comes from a human donor in a cohort sampled during active COVID-19. Rearrangement joined TRBV29-1 to TRBJ1-1, with a tentative D gene TRBD1 over 5 matching bases. The CDR3: CSTGEDSLNTEAFF. The sequence in DNA is TGCAGCACTGGGGAAGACAGCCTGAACACTGAAGCTTTCTTT.